This TCR beta chain was obtained from a study of T-cell reconstitution after alpha-beta-depleted transplantation in children. This clonotype was seen ten or more times. A library of TCRbeta sequences, prepared with unique molecular identifiers, was generated. TCRdb processed the PCR reads anew with MiXCR; each CDR3 protein has one entry. The sample has around 440,000 distinct CDR3 sequences; roughly 17% are singletons. Here the sequenced sample was PBMCs, mostly from graft donor cells, taken 360 days after TCRalphabeta/CD19-depleted stem cell transplant. This sequence was found in a boy in the first two years of life who had a stem cell transplant for Wiskott-Aldrich syndrome, so the T cells may come from the graft donor.

CDR3 region: CASSQAGGLYEQYF. The DNA of the CDR3 is TGTGCCAGCAGCCAAGCGGGGGGCCTTTACGAGCAGTACTTC. This rearrangement joins TRBV3-1 to TRBJ2-7; a possible D gene is TRBD2 (7 bases). CDR1 is LGHDT, CDR2 YNNKEL, per germline (reference sequence). Trimming took off 1 base at V and 4 bases at J, with 11 bases between the two ends. The CDR3 length is 14 residues.